In this sample, the clone carrying this TCR beta chain turned up once. The data stem from a study of blood T cell repertoires in COVID-19. Study information: The origin of the acute and convalescent COVID-19 samples was the United States, Italy and Spain. Sources were T cells, B-cell-depleted T cells, or PBMCs; the material itself was cDNA or gDNA.

Deletions cut 0 bases from V and 0 bases from J, with 12 bases between. Per germline, CDR1 LGHNA and CDR2 YSLEER. This CDR3 is 17 amino acids long. Authors' data handling: Reference gene primer amplification yielded estimated nucleated cell counts. Data came from immunoSEQ multiplex PCR; TCRdb stores just in-frame clones and leaves some out. The V and J calls and clone size are taken from that table; D and trimming were inferred from the DNA. The table shows about 160,000 clones, with roughly nine tenths occurring only once. The rearrangement uses TRBV4-3 and TRBJ1-3; D is uncertain. This clonotype originated in a woman aged 55 to 70 with active or convalescent COVID-19. Sequenced input: peripheral blood. CDR3 coding DNA: TGCGCCAGCAGCCAAGATGTATGGAGGAGCTCTGGAAACACCATATATTTT. This codes for CASSQDVWRSSGNTIYF.